The clone carrying this T cell receptor beta chain was detected once. The CDR3 covers 11 residues. In germline, CDR1 is SQVTM, CDR2 ANQGSEA. V lost 6 bases, J lost 7 bases, and 12 bases lay in between. As handled by the study authors: Reference gene primer amplification yielded estimated nucleated cell counts. Some clones are missing from TCRdb's copy, which holds only in-frame ones; the method was immunoSEQ multiplex PCR. The V and J calls and clone size come from that table; D and trimming were worked out from the DNA. The sample includes fewer than 450,000 clones, around 90% of them seen just once. This record belongs to a study of blood T cell repertoires in COVID-19. In the study overall: Sites in the United States, Italy and Spain provided acute and convalescent COVID-19 samples. T cells, B-cell-depleted T cells, or PBMCs supplied cDNA or gDNA.

The study drew participants aged about 18 to 90 years from roughly 25 US areas. Sequences were obtained from PBMCs or T cells enriched from blood (not recorded which). The V call is TRBV29-1, the J call TRBJ1-1; weak D call: TRBD1 (5 bases). This TCR was sampled from a woman aged 40 to 50 with acute COVID-19. The CDR3 DNA reads as TGCAGCGTGAATAGGGGTAGTGAAGCTTTCTTT. It is translated as CSVNRGSEAFF.